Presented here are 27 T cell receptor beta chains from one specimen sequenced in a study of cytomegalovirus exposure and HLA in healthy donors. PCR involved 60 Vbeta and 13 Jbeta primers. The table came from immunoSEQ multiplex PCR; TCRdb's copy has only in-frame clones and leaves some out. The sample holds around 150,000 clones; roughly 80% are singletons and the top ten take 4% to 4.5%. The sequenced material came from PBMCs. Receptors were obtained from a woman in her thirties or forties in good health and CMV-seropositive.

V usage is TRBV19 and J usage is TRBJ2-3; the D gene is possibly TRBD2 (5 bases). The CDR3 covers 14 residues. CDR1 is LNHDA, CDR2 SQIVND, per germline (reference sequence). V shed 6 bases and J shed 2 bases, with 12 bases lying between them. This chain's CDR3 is CASSRPGVTDTQYF. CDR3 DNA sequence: TGTGCCAGTAGCCGCCCCGGGGTCACAGATACGCAGTATTTT.

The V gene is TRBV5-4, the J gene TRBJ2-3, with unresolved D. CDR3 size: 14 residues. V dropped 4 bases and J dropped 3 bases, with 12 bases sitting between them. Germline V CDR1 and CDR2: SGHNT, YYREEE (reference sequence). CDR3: CASSPRPETDTQYF. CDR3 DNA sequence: TGTGCCAGCAGCCCTAGACCCGAAACAGATACGCAGTATTTT. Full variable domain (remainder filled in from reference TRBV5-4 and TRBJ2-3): ETGVTQSPTHLIKTRGQQVTLRCSSQSGHNTVSWYQQALGQGPQFIFQYYREEENGRGNFPPRFSGLQFPNYSSELNVNALELDDSALYLCASSPRPETDTQYFGPGTRLTVL.

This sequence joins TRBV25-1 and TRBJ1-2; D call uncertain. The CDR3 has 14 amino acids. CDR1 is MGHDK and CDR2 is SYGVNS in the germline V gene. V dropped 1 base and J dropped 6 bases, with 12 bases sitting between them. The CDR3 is CASSESTAYDGYTF. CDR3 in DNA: TGTGCCAGCAGTGAATCCACAGCTTATGATGGCTACACCTTC.

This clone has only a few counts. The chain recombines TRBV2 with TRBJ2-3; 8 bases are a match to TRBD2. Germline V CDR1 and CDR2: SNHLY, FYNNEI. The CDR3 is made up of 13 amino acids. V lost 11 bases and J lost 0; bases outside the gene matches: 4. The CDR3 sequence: CAGERGSTDTQYF. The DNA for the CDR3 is TGTGCCGGAGAGCGGGGGAGCACAGATACGCAGTATTTT.

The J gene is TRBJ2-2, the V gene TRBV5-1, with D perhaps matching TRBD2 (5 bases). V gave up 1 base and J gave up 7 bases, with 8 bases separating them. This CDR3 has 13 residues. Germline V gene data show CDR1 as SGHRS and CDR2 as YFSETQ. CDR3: CASSLTGFGELFF. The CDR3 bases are TGCGCCAGCAGCTTGACGGGGTTCGGGGAGCTGTTTTTT.

The CDR3 DNA is TGCGCCAGCAGCCTACAGATTAAAAACACTGAAGCTTTCTTT. The encoded protein is CASSLQIKNTEAFF. The chain employs TRBV5-1 and TRBJ1-1; D is unresolved. CDR3 length: 14 residues. V lost 4 bases and J 2 bases, leaving 12 bases between the germline ends. Germline V gives CDR1 SGHRS, CDR2 YFSETQ.

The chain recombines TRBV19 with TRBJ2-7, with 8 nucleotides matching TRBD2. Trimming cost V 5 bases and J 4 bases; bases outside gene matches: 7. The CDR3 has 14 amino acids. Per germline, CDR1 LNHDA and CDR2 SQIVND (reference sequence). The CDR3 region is CASSVGLATYEQYF. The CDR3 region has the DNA TGTGCCAGTAGTGTTGGACTAGCAACTTACGAGCAGTACTTC.

CDR3 in DNA: TGTGCCTGGAGTGTAGCACAGGGAACTGAAGCTTTCTTT. The encoded protein is CAWSVAQGTEAFF. The chain links TRBV30 to TRBJ1-1, with a tentative D call TRBD1 (6 bases). The germline CDR1 and CDR2 sequences are GTSNPN and SVGIG (reference sequence). CDR3 length equals 13 residues. Trimming shortened V by 0 bases and J by 5 bases, and 10 bases separated the two germline ends.

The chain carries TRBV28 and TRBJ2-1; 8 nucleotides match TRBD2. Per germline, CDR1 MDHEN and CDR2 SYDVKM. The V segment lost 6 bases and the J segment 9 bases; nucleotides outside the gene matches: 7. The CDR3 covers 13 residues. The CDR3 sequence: CASRAGAHGEQFF. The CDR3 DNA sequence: TGTGCCAGCAGAGCGGGGGCCCACGGTGAGCAGTTCTTC.

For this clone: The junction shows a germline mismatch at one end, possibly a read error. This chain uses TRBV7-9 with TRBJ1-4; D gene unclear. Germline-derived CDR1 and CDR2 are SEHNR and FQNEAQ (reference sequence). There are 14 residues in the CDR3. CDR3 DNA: TGTTCCAGCAGCTTATACACGCCATTGGAAAAACTGTTTTTT. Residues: CSSSLYTPLEKLFF.

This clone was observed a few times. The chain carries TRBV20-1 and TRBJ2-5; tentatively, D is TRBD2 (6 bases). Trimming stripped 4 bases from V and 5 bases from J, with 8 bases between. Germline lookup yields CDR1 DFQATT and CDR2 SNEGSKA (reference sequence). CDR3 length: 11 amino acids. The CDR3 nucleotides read TGCAGTGCTACTGGGGGGGAGACCCAGTACTTC. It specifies CSATGGETQYF.

CDR3 region: CASSPQGGSGNSPLHF. CDR3 coding DNA: TGTGCCAGCTCACCTCAGGGGGGAAGTGGTAATTCACCCCTCCACTTT. The chain is built from TRBV18 and TRBJ1-6, with TRBD1 matching over 7 bases. CDR1 KGHSH and CDR2 LQKENI come from the germline V gene. V lost 3 bases and J lost 6; bases outside the gene matches: 8. This CDR3 is 16 amino acids long.

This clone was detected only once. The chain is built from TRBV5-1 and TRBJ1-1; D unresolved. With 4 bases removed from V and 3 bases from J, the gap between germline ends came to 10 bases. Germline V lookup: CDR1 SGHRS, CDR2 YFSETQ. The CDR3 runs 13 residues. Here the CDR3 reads CASSPGQDTEAFF. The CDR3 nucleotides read TGCGCCAGCAGCCCTGGCCAGGACACTGAAGCTTTCTTT.

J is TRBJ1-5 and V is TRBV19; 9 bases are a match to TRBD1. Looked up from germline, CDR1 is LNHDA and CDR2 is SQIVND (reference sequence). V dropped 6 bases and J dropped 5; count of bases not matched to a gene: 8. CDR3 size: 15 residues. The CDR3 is CASRVGQGKYQPQHF. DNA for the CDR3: TGTGCCAGTAGGGTTGGACAGGGGAAGTATCAGCCCCAGCATTTT. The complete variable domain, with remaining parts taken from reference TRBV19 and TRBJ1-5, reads DGGITQSPKYLFRKEGQNVTLSCEQNLNHDAMYWYRQDPGQGLRLIYYSQIVNDFQKGDIAEGYSVSREKKESFPLTVTSAQKNPTAFYLCASRVGQGKYQPQHFGDGTRLSIL.

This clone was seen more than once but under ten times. This CDR3 is CATSRLKEGADTQYF. The DNA for the CDR3 is TGTGCCACCAGCAGACTTAAAGAAGGGGCAGATACGCAGTATTTT. The chain carries TRBV15 and TRBJ2-3; tentatively, D is TRBD1 (5 bases). The length of the CDR3 is 15 residues. V lost 2 bases to trimming and J lost 4 bases, with 13 bases between them. CDR1 and CDR2 (germline): LNHNV, YYDKDF (reference sequence).

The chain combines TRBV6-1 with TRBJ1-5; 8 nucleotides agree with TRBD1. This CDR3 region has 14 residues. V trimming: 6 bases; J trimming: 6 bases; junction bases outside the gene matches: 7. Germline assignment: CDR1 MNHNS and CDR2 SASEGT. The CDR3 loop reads CASRATGAAQPQHF. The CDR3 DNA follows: TGTGCCAGCAGAGCGACAGGGGCCGCTCAGCCCCAGCATTTT.

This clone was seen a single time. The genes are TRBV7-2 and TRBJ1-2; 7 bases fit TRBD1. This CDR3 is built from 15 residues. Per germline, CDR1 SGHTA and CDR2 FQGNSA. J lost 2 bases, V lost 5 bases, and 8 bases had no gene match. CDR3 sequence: CASSPFDRDNYGYTF. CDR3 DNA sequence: TGTGCCAGCAGCCCTTTCGACAGGGACAACTATGGCTACACCTTC.

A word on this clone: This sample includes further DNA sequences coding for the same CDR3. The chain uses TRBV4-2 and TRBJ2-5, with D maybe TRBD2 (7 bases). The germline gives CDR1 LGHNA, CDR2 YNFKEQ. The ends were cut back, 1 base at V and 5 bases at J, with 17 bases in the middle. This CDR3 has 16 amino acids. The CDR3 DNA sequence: TGTGCCAGCAGCCAAGGAGAGGGGGGGGCAGGGGAGACCCAGTACTTC. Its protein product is CASSQGEGGAGETQYF.

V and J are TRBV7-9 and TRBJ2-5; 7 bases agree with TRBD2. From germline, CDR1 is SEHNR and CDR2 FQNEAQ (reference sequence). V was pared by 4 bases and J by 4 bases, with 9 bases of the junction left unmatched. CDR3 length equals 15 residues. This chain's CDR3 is CASSSESGIGETQYF. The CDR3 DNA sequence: TGTGCCAGCAGCTCCGAGAGCGGGATCGGAGAGACCCAGTACTTC.

This CDR3 reads CASRGGLALYEQYF. The DNA for the CDR3 is TGTGCCAGCAGGGGGGGACTAGCGCTCTACGAGCAGTACTTC. This chain uses TRBV28 with TRBJ2-7; 10 positions match TRBD2. Germline CDR1 and CDR2: MDHEN and SYDVKM. The length of the CDR3 is 14 residues. The V and J ends lost 6 bases and 3 bases, in that order; junction bases with no gene match: 5.

The CDR3 coding sequence is TGTGCCAGCAGCCTGACGGGGGGGAACACTGAAGCTTTCTTT. Its protein product is CASSLTGGNTEAFF. The J gene is TRBJ1-1, the V gene TRBV6-5, with D tentatively TRBD1 (5 bases). V was shortened by 6 bases and J by 1 base, with 12 bases between the two germline ends. CDR3 size: 14 residues. The V gene's germline CDR1 is MNHEY and CDR2 SVGAGI.

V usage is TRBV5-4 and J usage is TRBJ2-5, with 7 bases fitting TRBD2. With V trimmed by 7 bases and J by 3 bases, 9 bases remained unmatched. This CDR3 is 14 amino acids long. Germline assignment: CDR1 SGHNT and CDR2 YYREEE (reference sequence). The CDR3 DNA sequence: TGTGCCAGCTCCCTAAGGACTAGAAAAGAGACCCAGTACTTC. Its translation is CASSLRTRKETQYF.

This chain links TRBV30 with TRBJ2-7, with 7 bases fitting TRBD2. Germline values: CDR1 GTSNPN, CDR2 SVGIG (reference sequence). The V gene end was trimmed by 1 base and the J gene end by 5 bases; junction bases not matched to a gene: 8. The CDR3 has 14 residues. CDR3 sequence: CAWSAGGSLHEQYF. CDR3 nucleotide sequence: TGTGCCTGGAGTGCTGGCGGGAGTCTCCACGAGCAGTACTTC.

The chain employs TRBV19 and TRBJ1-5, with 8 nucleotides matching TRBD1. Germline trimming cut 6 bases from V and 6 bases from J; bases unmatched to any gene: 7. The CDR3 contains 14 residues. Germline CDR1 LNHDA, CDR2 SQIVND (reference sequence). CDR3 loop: CASSLDRVGQPQHF. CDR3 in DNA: TGTGCCAGTAGCCTGGACAGGGTGGGTCAGCCCCAGCATTTT.

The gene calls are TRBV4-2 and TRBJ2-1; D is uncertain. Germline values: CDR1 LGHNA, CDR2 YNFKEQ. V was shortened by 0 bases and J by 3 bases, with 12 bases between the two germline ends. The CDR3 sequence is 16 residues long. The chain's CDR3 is CASSQDYGNYYNEQFF. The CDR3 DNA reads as TGTGCCAGCAGCCAAGATTACGGTAACTACTACAATGAGCAGTTCTTC.

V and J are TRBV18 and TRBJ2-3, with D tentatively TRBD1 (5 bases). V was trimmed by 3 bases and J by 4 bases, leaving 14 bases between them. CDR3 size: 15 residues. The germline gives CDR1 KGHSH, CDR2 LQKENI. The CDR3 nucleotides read TGTGCCAGCTCACCTGGAACAGGAGAAGCAGATACGCAGTATTTT. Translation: CASSPGTGEADTQYF.

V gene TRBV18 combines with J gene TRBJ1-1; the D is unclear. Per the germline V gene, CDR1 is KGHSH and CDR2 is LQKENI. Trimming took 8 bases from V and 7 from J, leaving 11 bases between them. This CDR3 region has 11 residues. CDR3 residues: CASLLGFEAFF. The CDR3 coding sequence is TGTGCCAGCCTCCTCGGTTTTGAAGCTTTCTTT.